The entry below describes one T cell receptor beta chain. Its antigen target is currently unknown. No quality values exist for individual bases; no much larger clone is one base distant. Systemically healthy Caucasian individuals from Russia, 39 in total and aged 6 to 90 years, were included as donors. Approximately 11 milliliters of peripheral blood were drawn from each donor into EDTA-treated Vacutainer tubes. Ficoll-Paque density-gradient centrifugation was used to isolate PBMCs, with at least 6 million per sample. Total RNA, at least 6 micrograms per sample, was extracted from PBMCs with Trizol reagent. For every donor, flow cytometry on a PBMC aliquot measured the percentage of naive CD45RAhigh/CD27high T cells. This sample is drawn from a study of blood T cells in healthy people across ages (dated by TCRdb to between 2015 and 2016). Describing the broader study: Template switching captured roughly one uniquely barcoded TCR beta cDNA molecule per two T cells in model experiments. Age-related changes in TCR beta repertoire diversity were measured in the study by deep sequencing normalized with unique cDNA molecular identifiers. Donors were grouped into four age groups: young (average 16 years), middle-aged (39), aged (62) and long-lived (just over 80). The study analyzed two additional independent replicas of 1 million unique cDNA reads from the same blood draw for two donors, one aged 18 to 29 and one aged 80 or older.

The CDR3, cysteine through phenylalanine, is 12 amino acids long. Only CDR3 DNA is held: 36 bases, read in frame from base 1. V drops 0 bases and J drops 4 bases, leaving 6 bases in between. Looking up the germline V gene (reference sequence) yields CDR1 DFQATT and CDR2 SNEGSKA. Findings and caveats that apply to the study as a whole: Compared with the aged group, the long-lived group had more naive CD4+ T cells, fewer expanded clones and increased TCR diversity, a pattern suggesting age selection. As age increased, observed TCR beta diversity per million T cells dropped in a roughly linear way, and a significant reduction was already evident by age 40. There was a strong correlation between observed TCR beta diversity and the percentage of naive T cells measured by flow cytometry. Estimates of total diversity based on one million sequenced T cells were regarded as lower bounds and as underestimates. Because profiling used bulk unsorted PBMCs, naive and antigen-experienced compartments could not be compared conclusively. Donor CMV infection status was unknown, potentially confounding age-related changes in expanded clonotypes.

The method behind the library was 5' RACE. The run used an Illumina HiSeq 2500. A second about 7 to 11 cycle PCR used a sample-barcoded 5' primer and a J-beta primer mix. A template-switch 5' adaptor carrying 12 random nucleotides introduced a unique molecular identifier onto each TCR beta cDNA molecule. At least 3 million CDR3-containing paired-end reads were obtained from each sample. First-strand cDNA was synthesized from all RNA with the Mint cDNA synthesis kit, primed by a TRBC-specific oligonucleotide. Following uracil-DNA glycosylase treatment, a first 18-cycle PCR with universal primers M1SS and BC2_uni_R was performed on all cDNA. The published analysis was carried out like this. For normalization, 1 million high-quality reads, each with a distinct molecular identifier, were randomly selected from each sample. Reads with shared molecular identifiers were discarded instead of being binned into consensus sequences. MiTCR, run with a Q25 quality threshold and the strictest error-elimination algorithm, handled CDR3 identification, clonotype clustering and error correction. Lower-bound total TCR beta diversity was estimated with a nonparametric unseen species model using Euler transformation. In TCRdb, the public reads were trimmed at Q25 with fastp and aligned with MiXCR, with productive beta chains retained. Identical CDR3 proteins give one entry, which carries the most common genes and DNA. It is TCRdb's table, rather than the study itself, that gives the V and J calls and clone size. This sample lists hundreds of thousands of distinct CDR3 sequences; roughly 25% were detected once. The ten largest clones add up to more than 7.5% of the sample.

A further study also used this sample, focusing on T cells of mothers and their children. The second publication reports: Donors were nine systemically healthy Caucasian individuals: three mothers and their six children. cDNA synthesis consumed the entire amount of extracted RNA, loaded at approximately 1.5 ug RNA in each 15 ul reaction. In the second PCR, the M1S primer added sample barcodes and 2-4 random nucleotides. Over 8 million TCR beta CDR3 reads were obtained for each mother, and 2.7 million or so reads were obtained for each child. In both related and unrelated pairs, thymic selection shapes the output of TCR recombination in a similar way, with inherited differences having only a minor effect. Normalized repertoire overlap was always slightly but never significantly higher in related than unrelated mother-child pairs. With a sensitivity of around 97 clones per million clonotypes, no persistent microchimeric T cell clones were detected. The study used deep NGS to compare TCR beta repertoires of mothers and children, seeking features distinguishing related mother-child pairs from unrelated individuals. Mothers averaged approximately 40 +/- 4 years of age and children averaged about 10 +/- 4 years. After adapter ligation with NEBNext reagents, the libraries were sequenced on Illumina HiSeq 2000 with 100+100 nt paired-end reads. Mother and child libraries were prepared a month apart and sequenced in separate runs to prevent cross-contamination. Between roughly 500,000 and 2,300,000 distinct TCR beta clonotypes were identified per donor. Naive TCR beta clonotypes were estimated from low-frequency clonotypes matched to each donor's FACS-determined naive share, without sorting.

The receptor was isolated from a boy aged 5-17 years in good health. The rearrangement joined TRBV20-1 to TRBJ2-5; no D segment can be confidently identified. The sample comprised blood. The CDR3: CSARDSRETQYF. The nucleotides read TGCAGTGCTAGAGATAGTCGAGAGACCCAGTACTTC.